This entry lists 26 T cell receptor beta chains sequenced from one sample in a study of T cells in Graves' hyperthyroidism and ophthalmopathy. RNA transcripts were the template for amplifying TCR beta CDR3 regions. HTBI primers were used for first-round RT-PCR of the TCR CDR3. A single record per CDR3 protein comes from TCRdb applying MiXCR to the multiplex PCR reads. The table has 330,000 or so distinct CDR3 sequences, approximately 18% seen once. Sequenced material: blood. Source of these receptors: a woman between 40 and 55 years old with Graves' ophthalmopathy.

This clonotype occurred many times. The V and J genes are TRBV9 and TRBJ2-7; TRBD1 matches 9 bases. The germline gives CDR1 SGDLS, CDR2 YYNGEE. CDR3 size: 15 residues. Trimming took 3 bases from V and 6 from J; bases not matched to a gene: 10. The DNA for the CDR3 is TGTGCCAGCAGCGCAACCCTGGGACAGGGATCCGAGCAGTACTTC. It yields the protein CASSATLGQGSEQYF.

Relative to its sample, this clonotype is medium-sized. The gene calls are TRBV6-5 and TRBJ1-1; D gene uncertain. The CDR3 is 16 residues long. Trimming took 0 bases from V and 4 from J, leaving 15 bases between them. The V gene's germline CDR1 is MNHEY and CDR2 SVGAGI. This CDR3 reads CASSYSYIIRGTEAFF. The CDR3 coding sequence is TGTGCCAGCAGTTACTCCTACATAATCAGAGGCACTGAAGCTTTCTTT.

This clonotype was recorded many times. This chain uses TRBV10-3 with TRBJ2-3; D unresolved. The germline gives CDR1 ENHRY, CDR2 SYGVKD. V lost 10 bases to trimming and J lost 0 bases, with 14 bases between them. This CDR3 has 14 amino acids. CDR3: CATRPADSTDTQYF. DNA of the CDR3: TGTGCCACCCGCCCAGCAGATAGCACAGATACGCAGTATTTT.

The J gene is TRBJ1-2, the V gene TRBV6-1, with D possibly TRBD1 on 6 matching bases. Germline CDR1 is MNHNS and CDR2 is SASEGT. V lost 3 bases and J lost 5, with 13 bases in between. The CDR3 length is 14 residues. The CDR3 DNA follows: TGTGCCAGCAGTGAGGAACAGGGAAGATATGGCTACACCTTC. This encodes CASSEEQGRYGYTF.

This clonotype has at least ten counts. V usage is TRBV20-1 and J usage is TRBJ2-5; D gene uncertain. V gave up 0 bases and J gave up 5 bases, with 13 bases separating them. The CDR3 has 14 amino acids. CDR1 and CDR2 from the germline V gene are DFQATT and SNEGSKA (reference sequence). CDR3 protein: CSARDGLGRETQYF. CDR3 nucleotide sequence: TGCAGTGCTAGAGACGGATTAGGGCGGGAGACCCAGTACTTC.

This clonotype was detected ten times or more. CDR3 protein: CASSLLQGAYGYTF. The CDR3 DNA reads TGTGCCAGCAGTTTATTACAGGGAGCCTATGGCTACACCTTC. The chain couples TRBV12-3 or TRBV12-4 to TRBJ1-2; weak D call: TRBD1 (6 bases). V was trimmed by 2 bases and J by 4 bases, leaving 11 bases between them. CDR3 length: 14 amino acids.

This clonotype was counted ten times or more. The CDR3, as DNA: TGTGCCTCCACTCGGGACTATGGCTACACCTTC. It yields the protein CASTRDYGYTF. V gene TRBV30 combines with J gene TRBJ1-2; no clear D. The CDR3 contains 11 residues. V was trimmed by 7 bases and J by 3 bases, leaving 9 bases between them. CDR1 is GTSNPN, CDR2 SVGIG, per germline (reference sequence).

This clonotype was seen many times. The genes are TRBV5-1 and TRBJ1-5; D is uncertain. Germline V gene lookup returns CDR1 SGHRS and CDR2 YFSETQ. The V end was cut by 0 bases, the J end by 4 bases, with 8 bases between. The length of the CDR3 is 14 residues. The DNA for the CDR3 is TGCGCCAGCAGCTTGGACTCGGGTAATCAGCCCCAGCATTTT. Translation gives CASSLDSGNQPQHF.

In this sample, this clonotype turned up many times. This rearrangement joins TRBV20-1 to TRBJ1-5; tentatively, D is TRBD1 (6 bases). This CDR3 is 15 amino acids long. V lost 2 bases and J lost 9, with 20 bases in between. CDR1 is DFQATT, CDR2 SNEGSKA, per germline (reference sequence). CDR3 region: CSARMAGDPLAPQHF. The CDR3 nucleotides read TGCAGTGCTAGAATGGCAGGGGATCCACTGGCGCCCCAGCATTTT.

This clonotype has a count of ten or more. The V gene is TRBV28, the J gene TRBJ2-4, with D possibly matching TRBD1 (6 bases). Germline CDR1 is MDHEN and CDR2 is SYDVKM. Between the trimmed V and J ends, which lost 6 bases and 1 base, there was a span of 16 bases. This CDR3 has 16 residues. CDR3: CASRPTGKGAKNIQYF. CDR3 coding DNA: TGTGCCAGCAGACCCACAGGGAAGGGGGCCAAAAACATTCAGTACTTC.

In its sample, this clonotype was seen many times. The chain links TRBV3-1 to TRBJ1-1, with a weak D call TRBD1 (6 bases). V lost 4 bases, J lost 1 base, and 13 bases lay in between. The CDR3 has 15 residues. Germline V lookup: CDR1 LGHDT, CDR2 YNNKEL (reference sequence). The CDR3 sequence is CASSPAPQGNTEAFF. In DNA, the CDR3 is TGTGCCAGCAGCCCAGCCCCACAGGGGAACACTGAAGCTTTCTTT.

This clonotype was observed many times. The rearrangement uses TRBV29-1 and TRBJ2-7; TRBD1 aligns across 9 bases. Germline V gene lookup returns CDR1 SQVTM and CDR2 ANQGSEA. V shed 5 bases, J shed 3 bases, and the junction held 5 bases outside the gene matches. CDR3 length: 13 amino acids. The chain's CDR3 is CSVRVTGGYEQYF. CDR3 coding DNA: TGCAGCGTTCGAGTGACAGGGGGCTACGAGCAGTACTTC.

This clonotype was counted ten times or more. V is TRBV5-1 and J is TRBJ2-2; 9 bases line up with TRBD1. The J segment lost 5 bases and the V segment lost 4 bases, leaving 9 bases of the junction unmatched. Germline loops: CDR1 SGHRS, CDR2 YFSETQ. The CDR3 has 16 amino acids. The CDR3 loop reads CASSLLQGARTGELFF. DNA of the CDR3: TGCGCCAGCAGCCTATTACAGGGGGCGAGAACCGGGGAGCTGTTTTTT.

This clonotype was observed many times. This rearrangement joins TRBV29-1 to TRBJ2-5; D could derive from TRBD1 or TRBD2 (5 bases each). Trimming shortened V by 7 bases and J by 7 bases, and 16 bases separated the two germline ends. The CDR3 spans 12 residues. CDR1 and CDR2 from the germline V gene are SQVTM and ANQGSEA. CDR3 nucleotides: TGCAGCGCCGCTGAAGGGACGGGGACCCAGTACTTC. This codes for CSAAEGTGTQYF. Using reference TRBV29-1 and TRBJ2-5 for the parts outside the CDR3, the full variable domain is SAVISQKPSRDICQRGTSLTIQCQVDSQVTMMFWYRQQPGQSLTLIATANQGSEATYESGFVIDKFPISRPNLTFSTLTVSNMSPEDSSIYLCSAAEGTGTQYFGPGTRLLVL.

This chain joins TRBV12-3 or TRBV12-4 and TRBJ2-5, with no clear D. There are 12 residues in the CDR3. V was pared by 3 bases and J by 7 bases, with 9 bases between. Here the CDR3 DNA reads TGTGCCAGCAGTTTCACCGGTGGGACCCAGTACTTC. This gives the protein CASSFTGGTQYF.

This clonotype was counted ten times or more. The genes are TRBV19 and TRBJ1-2; maybe TRBD1 (6 bases). Germline loops: CDR1 LNHDA, CDR2 SQIVND (reference sequence). The germline V and J ends were trimmed by 6 bases and 2 bases, with 16 bases remaining between them. The CDR3 runs to 15 residues. The CDR3 here is CASSQSWTANYGYTF. CDR3 in DNA: TGTGCCAGTAGCCAATCCTGGACAGCAAACTATGGCTACACCTTC.

This clonotype showed up many times. J is TRBJ1-3 and V is TRBV5-6; a weak D match, TRBD1 (5 bases). Germline V gives CDR1 SGHDT, CDR2 YYEEEE. V was clipped by 4 bases and J by 2 bases, with 19 bases between them. The CDR3 sequence is 17 residues long. CDR3 sequence (DNA): TGTGCCAGCAGCCCTCCGGGACGGACGTTTACTGGAAACACCATATATTTT. It yields the protein CASSPPGRTFTGNTIYF.

Ten or more counts support this clonotype. The chain combines TRBV5-5 with TRBJ2-7; TRBD1 might be the D (6 bases). With 2 bases removed from V and 0 bases from J, the gap between germline ends came to 15 bases. Looked up from germline, CDR1 is SGHKS and CDR2 is YYEKEE (reference sequence). CDR3 length: 16 residues. CDR3 sequence (DNA): TGTGCCAGCAGCTTCCGAGACAGGACCTTCTCCTACGAGCAGTACTTC. Amino acids: CASSFRDRTFSYEQYF.

The rearrangement links TRBV6-2 or TRBV6-3 to TRBJ1-1; 9 bases align to TRBD1. This CDR3 comprises 17 residues. J gave up 0 bases and V 7 bases, and 12 bases lay outside the gene matches. CDR1 is MNHEY, CDR2 SVGEGT, per germline. The CDR3 protein is CASTPSGTGQLNTEAFF. Written as DNA, the CDR3 is TGTGCCAGCACCCCATCCGGGACAGGGCAGCTGAACACTGAAGCTTTCTTT.

This clonotype was seen repeatedly, ten times or more. The chain recombines TRBV6-5 with TRBJ1-2; D remains ambiguous. The ends were cut back, 2 bases at V and 5 bases at J, with 15 bases in the middle. Germline V gene sequence: CDR1 MNHEY, CDR2 SVGAGI. The CDR3 has 15 residues. CDR3 region: CASSYPLGRRYGYTF. CDR3 nucleotide sequence: TGTGCCAGCAGTTACCCCCTAGGCCGGAGGTATGGCTACACCTTC.

This clonotype was found many times. Germline and junction disagree at one end, which may indicate a read error. The chain has TRBV28 and TRBJ1-2; D perhaps matches TRBD1 (5 bases). Germline V CDR1 and CDR2: MDHEN, SYDVKM. The CDR3 spans 14 residues. CDR3 DNA sequence: TGTGCCAGCAGTACCATAGTCAGGGACGATGGCTACATCTTC. It specifies CASSTIVRDDGYIF.

In its sample, this clonotype was seen many times. V gene TRBV7-9 combines with J gene TRBJ2-2; 7 bases match TRBD2. Trimming at V came to 4 bases and at J to 3 bases, leaving 2 bases not matched to a gene. The CDR3 covers 14 residues. Germline V gene data show CDR1 as SEHNR and CDR2 as FQNEAQ (reference sequence). The DNA of the CDR3 is TGTGCCAGCAGCTGGGGAGGGGACACCGGGGAGCTGTTTTTT. It encodes CASSWGGDTGELFF.

This clonotype was observed at least ten times. The chain combines TRBV7-9 with TRBJ2-5, with D tentatively TRBD2 (5 bases). Germline V gene data show CDR1 as SEHNR and CDR2 as FQNEAQ (reference sequence). The CDR3 length is 14 residues. Trimming pared 1 base from V and 5 bases from J, leaving 11 bases between. CDR3 protein: CASSLDGGQETQYF. Written as DNA, the CDR3 is TGTGCCAGCAGCTTAGACGGCGGGCAGGAGACCCAGTACTTC.

The chain carries TRBV6-1 and TRBJ2-2; D remains ambiguous. This CDR3 contains 13 residues. The germline V and J ends were trimmed by 8 bases and 2 bases, with 9 bases remaining between them. The germline CDR1 and CDR2 sequences are MNHNS and SASEGT. The CDR3 DNA sequence: TGTGCCAGCGCCAGAGCCAACACCGGGGAGCTGTTTTTT. Protein product: CASARANTGELFF.

This clonotype has a handful of counts. This sequence joins TRBV5-1 and TRBJ1-1; D possibly corresponds to TRBD1 (5 bases). Germline V gene data show CDR1 as SGHRS and CDR2 as YFSETQ. The CDR3 has 15 residues. Trimming took off 0 bases at V and 7 bases at J, with 16 bases between the two ends. The chain's CDR3 is CASSLGQRGLGEAFF. CDR3 nucleotides: TGCGCCAGCAGCTTGGGACAGCGCGGGTTGGGTGAAGCTTTCTTT.

The chain employs TRBV6-2 or TRBV6-3 and TRBJ2-7, with 7 positions matching TRBD2. There are 14 residues in the CDR3. V was clipped by 7 bases and J by 1 base; unmatched bases: 7. Germline CDR1 MNHEY, CDR2 SVGEGT. CDR3 sequence: CASIKAGASYEQYF. In DNA, the CDR3 is TGTGCCAGCATTAAGGCGGGAGCTTCCTACGAGCAGTACTTC.